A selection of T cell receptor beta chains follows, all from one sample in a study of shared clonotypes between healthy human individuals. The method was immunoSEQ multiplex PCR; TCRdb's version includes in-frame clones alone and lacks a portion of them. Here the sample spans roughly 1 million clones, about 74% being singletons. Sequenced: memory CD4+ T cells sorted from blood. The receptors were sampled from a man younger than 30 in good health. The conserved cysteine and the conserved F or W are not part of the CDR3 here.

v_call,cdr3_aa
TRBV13,ASSRTSGVWSQETQY
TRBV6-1,ASRRGTAYEAF
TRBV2,ASSEDRGRGEQY
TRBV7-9,ASSPGTGGNIQY
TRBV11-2,ASSLNLNTGELF
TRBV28,ASSLRQGFSGYT
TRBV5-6,ASSLGRQGVDTQY
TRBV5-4,ASSQGTGEATNEKLF
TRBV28,ASRGQGTYNSPLH
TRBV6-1,ASSQTGYGANVLT
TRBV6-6,ASRLPQTGSEQF
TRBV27,ASSLSVLLAGDWSSYEQY
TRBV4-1,ASSQDRRLGEQY
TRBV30,AWKIAGGTEAF
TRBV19,ASSPQPGSGQPQH
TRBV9,ASSLNQYNEQF
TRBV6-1,ASRSGQVWHETQY
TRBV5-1,ASSSGLAGGSLGAQY
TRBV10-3,AIRKQGEGNTIY